The T cell receptor beta chain described here comes from a study of cytomegalovirus exposure and HLA in healthy donors. With regard to this clone: Its target is unknown.

Study-level results: It was 164 TCR beta chains that were listed as cytomegalovirus-associated.

The primer mix had 60 Vbeta and 13 Jbeta primers. Method: immunoSEQ multiplex PCR; TCRdb's copy keeps in-frame clones and lacks some. The sample consists of about 160,000 clones, about 81% of them appearing once. The TCR was taken from a girl aged 10-17 years in good health and CMV-seropositive. The source material was PBMCs.

The CDR3 protein is CASSRTPSQPQHF. The CDR3 coding sequence is TGTGCCAGCAGCCGAACACCATCCCAGCCCCAGCATTTT. The chain uses TRBV5-4 and TRBJ1-5; no reliable D call. CDR3 length: 13 residues. V lost 4 bases and J 7 bases, leaving 12 bases between the germline ends. Germline assignment: CDR1 SGHNT and CDR2 YYREEE (reference sequence).